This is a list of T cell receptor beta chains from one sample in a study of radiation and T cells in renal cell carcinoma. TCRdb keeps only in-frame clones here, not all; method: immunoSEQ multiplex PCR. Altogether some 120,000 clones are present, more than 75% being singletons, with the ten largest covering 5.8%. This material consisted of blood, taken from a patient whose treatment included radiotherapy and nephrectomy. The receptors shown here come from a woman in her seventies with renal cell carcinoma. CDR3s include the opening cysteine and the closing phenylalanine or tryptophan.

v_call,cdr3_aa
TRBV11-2,CASILGTANTEAFF
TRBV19,CASSMVGRAFENIQYF
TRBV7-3,CASSAQTGGYNEQFF
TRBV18,CASSPQGADYGYTF
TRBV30,CAWSVHGLPYGYTF
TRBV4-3,CASSQDFLGGNEKLFF
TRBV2,CASSVGNEQFF
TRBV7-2,CASSLSPWDEQFF
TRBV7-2,CASSRGGAYEQFF
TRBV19,CASSGTIKETQYF
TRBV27,CASSLSQRLSPLHF
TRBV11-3,CASSLGGKRVSPLHF
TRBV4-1,CASSPPGSRSYEQYF
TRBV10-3,CAIIDRGRRAFF
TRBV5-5,CASSWTSQETQYF
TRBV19,CASSIVSGIKTDTQYF
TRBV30,CAWRPLVIYGYTF
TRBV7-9,CASKLGQGESTEAFF
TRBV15,CATSRFLREGNTEAFF
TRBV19,CASRQGRGQSDTQYF
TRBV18,CASSPGRGNTGELFF
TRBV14,CASSQVIMRGNIQYF
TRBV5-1,CASSRLGGSNQPQHF
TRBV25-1,CASSWGARTDTQYF
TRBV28,CASSNLRGTGELFF
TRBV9,CASSVAGNNQPQHF
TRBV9,CASSVAELRQRPNEQFF
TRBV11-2,CASSPQTGGGGETQYF
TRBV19,CASKLGLPSGKNGYTF
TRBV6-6,CASSYGPLRGEETQYF
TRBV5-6,CASSLGVTETQYF
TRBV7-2,CASSPGGLSNQPQHF
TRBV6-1,CASKTVGGSYGYTF
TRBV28,CASASGGNTGELFF
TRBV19,CASSWDSYYGYTF
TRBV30,CAWSVQASYEQYF
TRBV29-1,CSVDGQGSTGELFF
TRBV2,CASSEPGGLGYTF
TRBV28,CASSLGGQSTDTQYF
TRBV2,CASHSGKGTGRPYEQYF
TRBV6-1,CASSPGRADKAFF
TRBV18,CASSLAGRRGEKLFF
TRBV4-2,CASSSRINTEAFF
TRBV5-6,CASSRTSGGAPETQYF
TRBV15,CAPTYRVGGLRQGREKLFF